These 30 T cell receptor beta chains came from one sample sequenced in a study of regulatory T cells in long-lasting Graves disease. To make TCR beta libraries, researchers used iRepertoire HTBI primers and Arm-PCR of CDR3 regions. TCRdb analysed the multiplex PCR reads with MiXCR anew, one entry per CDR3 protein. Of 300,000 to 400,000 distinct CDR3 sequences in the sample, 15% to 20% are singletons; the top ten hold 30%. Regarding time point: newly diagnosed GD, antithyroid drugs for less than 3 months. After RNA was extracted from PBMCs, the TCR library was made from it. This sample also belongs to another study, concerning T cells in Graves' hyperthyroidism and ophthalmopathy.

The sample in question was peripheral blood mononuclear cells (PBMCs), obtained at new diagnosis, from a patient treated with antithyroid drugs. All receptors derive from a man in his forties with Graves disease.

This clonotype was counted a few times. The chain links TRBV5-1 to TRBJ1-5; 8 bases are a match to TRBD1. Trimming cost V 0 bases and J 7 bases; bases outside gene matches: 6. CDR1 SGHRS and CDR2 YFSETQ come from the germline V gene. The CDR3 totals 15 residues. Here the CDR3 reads CASSLEPGGGQPQHF. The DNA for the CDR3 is TGCGCCAGCAGCTTGGAGCCAGGGGGCGGCCAGCCCCAGCATTTT. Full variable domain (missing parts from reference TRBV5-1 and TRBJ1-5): KAGVTQTPRYLIKTRGQQVTLSCSPISGHRSVSWYQQTPGQGLQFLFEYFSETQRNKGNFPGRFSGRQFSNSRSEMNVSTLELGDSALYLCASSLEPGGGQPQHFGDGTRLSIL.

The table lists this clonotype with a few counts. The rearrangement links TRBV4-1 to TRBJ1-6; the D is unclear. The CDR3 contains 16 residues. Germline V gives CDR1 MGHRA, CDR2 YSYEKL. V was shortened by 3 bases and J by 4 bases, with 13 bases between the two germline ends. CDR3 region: CASSHDPTVYNSPLHF. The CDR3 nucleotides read TGCGCCAGCAGCCACGACCCGACGGTGTATAATTCACCCCTCCACTTT.

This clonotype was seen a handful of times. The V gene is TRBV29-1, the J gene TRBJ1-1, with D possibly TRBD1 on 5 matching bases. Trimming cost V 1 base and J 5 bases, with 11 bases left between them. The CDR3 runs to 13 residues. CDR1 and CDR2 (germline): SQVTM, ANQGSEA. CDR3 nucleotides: TGCAGCGTTGAAGTCGGGGGTGGTACTGAAGCTTTCTTT. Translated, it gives CSVEVGGGTEAFF.

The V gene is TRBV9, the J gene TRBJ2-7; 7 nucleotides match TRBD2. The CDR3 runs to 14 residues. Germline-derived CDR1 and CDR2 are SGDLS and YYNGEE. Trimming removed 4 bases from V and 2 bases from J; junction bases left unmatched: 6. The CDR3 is CASSKGRGAYEQYF. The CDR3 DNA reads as TGTGCCAGCAGCAAGGGACGGGGGGCCTACGAGCAGTACTTC.

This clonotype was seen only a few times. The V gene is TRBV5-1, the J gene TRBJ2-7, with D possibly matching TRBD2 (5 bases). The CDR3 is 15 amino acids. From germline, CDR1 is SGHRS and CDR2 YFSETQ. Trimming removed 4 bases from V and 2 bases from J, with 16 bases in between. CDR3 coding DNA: TGCGCCAGCAGCCTCCATGGGGAGAGCCCCTACGAGCAGTACTTC. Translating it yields CASSLHGESPYEQYF.

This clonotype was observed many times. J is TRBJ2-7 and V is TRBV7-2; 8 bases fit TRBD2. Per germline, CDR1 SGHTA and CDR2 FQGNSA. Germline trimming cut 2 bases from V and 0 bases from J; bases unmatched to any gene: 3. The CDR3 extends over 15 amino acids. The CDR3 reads CASSLRGGSSYEQYF. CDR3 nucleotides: TGTGCCAGCAGCTTACGCGGGGGGAGCTCCTACGAGCAGTACTTC.

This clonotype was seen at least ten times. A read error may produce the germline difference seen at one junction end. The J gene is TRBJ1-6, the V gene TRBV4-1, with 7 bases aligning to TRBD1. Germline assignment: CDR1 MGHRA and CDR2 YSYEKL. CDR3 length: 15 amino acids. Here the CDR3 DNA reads TGTGCCAGCAGCCAAGGGACAGACTATAATTCACCCCTCCACTTT. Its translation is CASSQGTDYNSPLHF.

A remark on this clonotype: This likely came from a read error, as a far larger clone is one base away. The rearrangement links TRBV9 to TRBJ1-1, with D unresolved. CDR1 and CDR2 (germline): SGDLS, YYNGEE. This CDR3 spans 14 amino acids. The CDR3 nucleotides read TGCGCCAGCAGCTTTTTGAGCGGGCACACTGAAGCTTTCTTT. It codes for CASSFLSGHTEAFF.

CDR3 region: CASSFLERARRGKLFF. The CDR3 nucleotides are TGTGCCAGCAGTTTTCTCGAGAGGGCCCGACGCGGAAAACTGTTTTTT. The J gene is TRBJ1-4, the V gene TRBV28; D uncertain. V was trimmed by 3 bases and J by 10 bases, leaving 21 bases between them. The CDR3 length is 16 residues. Looked up from germline, CDR1 is MDHEN and CDR2 is SYDVKM.

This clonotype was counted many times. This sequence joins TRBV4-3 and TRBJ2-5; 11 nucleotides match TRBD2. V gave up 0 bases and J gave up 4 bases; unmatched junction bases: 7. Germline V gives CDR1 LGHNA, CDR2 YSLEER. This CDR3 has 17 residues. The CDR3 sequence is CASSQDLLAGGGETQYF. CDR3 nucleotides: TGCGCCAGCAGCCAAGATCTGCTAGCGGGGGGAGGAGAGACCCAGTACTTC.

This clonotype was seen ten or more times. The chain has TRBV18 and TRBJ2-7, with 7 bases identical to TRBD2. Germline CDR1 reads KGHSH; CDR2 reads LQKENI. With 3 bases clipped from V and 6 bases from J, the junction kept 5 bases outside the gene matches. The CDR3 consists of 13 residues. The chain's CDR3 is CASSPGREGEQYF. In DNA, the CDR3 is TGTGCCAGCTCACCGGGCAGGGAGGGCGAGCAGTACTTC.

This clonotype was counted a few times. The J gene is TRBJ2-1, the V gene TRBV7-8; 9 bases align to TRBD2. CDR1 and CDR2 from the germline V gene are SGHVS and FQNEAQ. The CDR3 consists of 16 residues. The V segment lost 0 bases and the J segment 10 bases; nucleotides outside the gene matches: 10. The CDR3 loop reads CASSLARLAGTQEQFF. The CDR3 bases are TGTGCCAGCAGCTTAGCGCGTCTAGCGGGGACCCAAGAGCAGTTCTTC.

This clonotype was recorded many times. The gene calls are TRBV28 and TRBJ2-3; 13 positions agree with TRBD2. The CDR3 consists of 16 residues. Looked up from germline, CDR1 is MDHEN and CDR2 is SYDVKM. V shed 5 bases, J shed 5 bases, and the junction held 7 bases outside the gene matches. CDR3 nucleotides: TGTGCCAGCAGTCCCGTGACTAGCGGGGGGTTAGATACGCAGTATTTT. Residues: CASSPVTSGGLDTQYF.

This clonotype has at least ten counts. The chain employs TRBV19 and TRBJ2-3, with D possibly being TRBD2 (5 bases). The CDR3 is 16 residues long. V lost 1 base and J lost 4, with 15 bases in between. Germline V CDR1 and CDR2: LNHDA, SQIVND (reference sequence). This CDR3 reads CASSIGGGFVSDTQYF. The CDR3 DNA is TGTGCCAGTAGTATAGGAGGAGGCTTCGTCTCAGATACGCAGTATTTT.

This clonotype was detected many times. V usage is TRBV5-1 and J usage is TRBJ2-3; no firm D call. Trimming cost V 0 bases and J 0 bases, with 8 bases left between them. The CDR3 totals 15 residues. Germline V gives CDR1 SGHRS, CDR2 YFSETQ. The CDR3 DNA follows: TGCGCCAGCAGCTTGGCCCACCCGAGCACAGATACGCAGTATTTT. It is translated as CASSLAHPSTDTQYF. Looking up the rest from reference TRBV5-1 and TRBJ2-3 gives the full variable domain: KAGVTQTPRYLIKTRGQQVTLSCSPISGHRSVSWYQQTPGQGLQFLFEYFSETQRNKGNFPGRFSGRQFSNSRSEMNVSTLELGDSALYLCASSLAHPSTDTQYFGPGTRLTVL.

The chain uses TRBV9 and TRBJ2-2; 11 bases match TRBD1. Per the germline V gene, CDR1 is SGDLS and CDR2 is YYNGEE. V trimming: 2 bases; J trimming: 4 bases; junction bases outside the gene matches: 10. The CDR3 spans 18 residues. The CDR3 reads CASSVHRDRGLSTGELFF. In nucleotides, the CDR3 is TGTGCCAGCAGCGTGCACCGGGACAGGGGGTTGAGCACCGGGGAGCTGTTTTTT.

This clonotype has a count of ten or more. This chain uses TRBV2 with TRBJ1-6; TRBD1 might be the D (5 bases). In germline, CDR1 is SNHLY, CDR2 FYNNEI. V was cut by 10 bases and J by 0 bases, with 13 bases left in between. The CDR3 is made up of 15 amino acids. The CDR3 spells CATGGESSYNSPLHF. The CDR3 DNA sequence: TGTGCCACCGGGGGGGAAAGCTCCTATAATTCACCCCTCCACTTT.

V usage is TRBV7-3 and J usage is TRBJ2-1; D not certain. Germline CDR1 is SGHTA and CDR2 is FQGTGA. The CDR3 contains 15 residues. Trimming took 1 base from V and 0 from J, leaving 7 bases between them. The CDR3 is CASSLKVSSYNEQFF. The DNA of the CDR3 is TGTGCCAGCAGCTTAAAAGTAAGCTCCTACAATGAGCAGTTCTTC.

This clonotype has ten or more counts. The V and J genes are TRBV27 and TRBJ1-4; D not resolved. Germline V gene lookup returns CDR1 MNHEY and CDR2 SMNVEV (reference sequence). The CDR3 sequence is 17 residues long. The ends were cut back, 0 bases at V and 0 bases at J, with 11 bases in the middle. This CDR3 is CASSLSYQDPTNEKLFF. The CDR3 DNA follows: TGTGCCAGCAGTTTATCGTACCAGGACCCAACTAATGAAAAACTGTTTTTT.

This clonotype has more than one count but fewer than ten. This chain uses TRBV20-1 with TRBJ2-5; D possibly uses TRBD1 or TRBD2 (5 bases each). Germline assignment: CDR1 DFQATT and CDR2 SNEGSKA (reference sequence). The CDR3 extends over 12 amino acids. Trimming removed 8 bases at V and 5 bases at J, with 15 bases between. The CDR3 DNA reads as TGCAGTATCCGAGGGGAATGGGAGACCCAGTACTTC. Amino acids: CSIRGEWETQYF.

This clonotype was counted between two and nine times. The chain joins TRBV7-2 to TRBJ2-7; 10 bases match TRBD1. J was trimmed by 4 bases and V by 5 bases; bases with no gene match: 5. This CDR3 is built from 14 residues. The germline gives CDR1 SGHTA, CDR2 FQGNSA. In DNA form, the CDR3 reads TGTGCCAGCAGCCGGGACAGGGGAGGGTACGAGCAGTACTTC. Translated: CASSRDRGGYEQYF.

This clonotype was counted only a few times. CDR3 nucleotide sequence: TGCAGCGTTGGGGGACTGGATACCTACGAGCAGTACTTC. Translated: CSVGGLDTYEQYF. V usage is TRBV29-1 and J usage is TRBJ2-7; D might be TRBD2 (6 bases). This CDR3 region has 13 residues. Germline CDR1 SQVTM, CDR2 ANQGSEA. Trimming took off 4 bases at V and 2 bases at J, with 12 bases between the two ends.

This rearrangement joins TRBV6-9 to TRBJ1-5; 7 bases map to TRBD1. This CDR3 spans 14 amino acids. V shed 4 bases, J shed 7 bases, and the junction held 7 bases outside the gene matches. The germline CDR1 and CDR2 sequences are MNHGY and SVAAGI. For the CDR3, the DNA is TGTGCCAGCAGTTCCGGGACAGAAGTACAGCCCCAGCATTTT. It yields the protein CASSSGTEVQPQHF.

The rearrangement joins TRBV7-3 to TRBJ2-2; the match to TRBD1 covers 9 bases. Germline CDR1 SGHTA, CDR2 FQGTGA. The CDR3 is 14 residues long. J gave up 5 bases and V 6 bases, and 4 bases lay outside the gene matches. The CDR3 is CASRPGQGTGELFF. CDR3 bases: TGTGCCAGCAGGCCGGGACAGGGAACCGGGGAGCTGTTTTTT.

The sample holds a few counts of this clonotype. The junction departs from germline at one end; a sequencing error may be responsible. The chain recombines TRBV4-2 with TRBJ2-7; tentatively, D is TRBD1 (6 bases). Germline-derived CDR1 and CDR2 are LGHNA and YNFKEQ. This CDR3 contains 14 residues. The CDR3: CANSLDRRTYEQYF. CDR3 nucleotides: TGTGCCAACAGCCTCGACAGGCGAACCTACGAGCAGTACTTC.

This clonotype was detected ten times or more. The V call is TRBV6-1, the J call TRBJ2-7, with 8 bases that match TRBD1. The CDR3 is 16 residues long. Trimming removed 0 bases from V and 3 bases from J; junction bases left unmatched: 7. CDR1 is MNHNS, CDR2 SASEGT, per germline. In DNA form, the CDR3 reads TGTGCCAGCAGTGAAGCGCAAGGACAGGGCTTCTACGAGCAGTACTTC. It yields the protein CASSEAQGQGFYEQYF.

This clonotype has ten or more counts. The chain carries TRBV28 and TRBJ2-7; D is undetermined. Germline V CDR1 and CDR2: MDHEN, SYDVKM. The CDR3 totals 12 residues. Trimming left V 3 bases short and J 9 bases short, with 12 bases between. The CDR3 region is CASSLTTEVQYF. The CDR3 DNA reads TGTGCCAGCAGTTTGACAACAGAGGTGCAGTACTTC.

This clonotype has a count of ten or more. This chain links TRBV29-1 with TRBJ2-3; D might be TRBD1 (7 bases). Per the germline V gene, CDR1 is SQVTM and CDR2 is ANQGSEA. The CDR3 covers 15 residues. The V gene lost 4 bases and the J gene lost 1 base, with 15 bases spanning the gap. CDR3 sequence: CSVVIQGGGTDTQYF. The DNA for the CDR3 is TGCAGCGTTGTAATCCAGGGGGGAGGCACAGATACGCAGTATTTT.

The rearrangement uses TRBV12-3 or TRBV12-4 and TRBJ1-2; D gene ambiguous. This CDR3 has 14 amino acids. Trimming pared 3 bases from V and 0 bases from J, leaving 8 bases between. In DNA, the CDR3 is TGTGCCAGCAGTTTTGGCGGCACTAACTATGGCTACACCTTC. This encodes CASSFGGTNYGYTF.

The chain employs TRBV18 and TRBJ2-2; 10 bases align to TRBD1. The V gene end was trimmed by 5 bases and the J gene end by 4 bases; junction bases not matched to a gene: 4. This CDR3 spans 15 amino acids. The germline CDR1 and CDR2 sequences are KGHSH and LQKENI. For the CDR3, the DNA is TGTGCCAGCTCAGCGGGACAGGGGATCACCGGGGAGCTGTTTTTT. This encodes CASSAGQGITGELFF.